These 20 T cell receptor beta chains share one sample of origin, sequenced in a study of Ad26.COV2.S vaccination and SARS-CoV-2 variants. Indicated treatment: about 20 received Ad26.COV2.S at low or high dose, single or two shots; about five received placebo; per-sample allocation not given. Following the first vaccine or placebo injection, samples were taken on day 63. Produced via immunoSEQ multiplex PCR; TCRdb's table is partial and in-frame only. The repertoire has more than 400,000 clones, less than 95% of them found once; the top ten carry roughly 3.9%. This material consisted of peripheral blood, taken in a trial of Ad26.COV2.S vaccine versus placebo. These receptors originate from a person between 18 and 65 years old who received the Ad26.COV2.S COVID-19 vaccine or a placebo.

V and J are TRBV19 and TRBJ2-6; tentative D call: TRBD1 (5 bases). CDR1 and CDR2 from the germline V gene are LNHDA and SQIVND (reference sequence). The length of the CDR3 is 16 residues. The V end was cut by 2 bases, the J end by 4 bases, with 12 bases between. CDR3 sequence reads: CASSIIGARGANVLTF. In DNA, the CDR3 is TGTGCCAGTAGTATAATAGGGGCGCGGGGGGCCAACGTCCTGACTTTC.

The chain couples TRBV7-2 to TRBJ2-1; D is ambiguous. Trimming cost V 1 base and J 5 bases, with 9 bases left between them. This CDR3 is built from 14 residues. Germline CDR1 SGHTA, CDR2 FQGNSA. The CDR3 sequence is CASSLGFVDNEQFF. The CDR3, as DNA: TGTGCCAGCAGCTTAGGTTTTGTTGACAATGAGCAGTTCTTC.

This clone was counted once. The chain carries TRBV5-1 and TRBJ2-1; weak D call: TRBD2 (5 bases). V dropped 3 bases and J dropped 8 bases, with 15 bases sitting between them. Looked up from germline, CDR1 is SGHRS and CDR2 is YFSETQ. The CDR3 has 14 residues. The CDR3 sequence is CASSSGLEVDEQFF. CDR3 in DNA: TGCGCCAGCAGCTCTGGGTTGGAGGTCGATGAGCAGTTCTTC.

In this sample, this clone turned up a few times. The rearrangement joins TRBV21-1 to TRBJ1-5; no DNA check was done on the table's D call, TRBD1. TRBV21-1 is shown as a pseudogene. The CDR3 contains 16 residues. The CDR3 DNA follows: TGTGCCAGCAGCAAAGAGGAGACAGGGGCGGATCAGCCCCAGCATTTT. This encodes CASSKEETGADQPQHF.

The genes are TRBV27 and TRBJ2-7; 9 bases are shared with TRBD1. The CDR3 loop spans 14 amino acids. V lost 3 bases to trimming and J lost 5 bases; unmatched junction nucleotides: 5. Germline CDR1 reads MNHEY; CDR2 reads SMNVEV (reference sequence). Here the CDR3 reads CASSFAGTGNEQYF. The DNA of the CDR3 is TGTGCCAGCAGTTTCGCCGGGACAGGGAACGAGCAGTACTTC.

This chain connects TRBV28 to TRBJ2-1; 10 bases are shared with TRBD1. V lost 8 bases to trimming and J lost 5 bases; unmatched junction nucleotides: 0. This CDR3 spans 12 amino acids. Per germline, CDR1 MDHEN and CDR2 SYDVKM. The CDR3 nucleotides read TGTGCCAGCGGGACAGGGGACAATGAGCAGTTCTTC. This gives the protein CASGTGDNEQFF.

The V and J genes are TRBV7-2 and TRBJ2-1; the D gene is possibly TRBD1 (5 bases). Germline values: CDR1 SGHTA, CDR2 FQGNSA. V was clipped by 6 bases and J by 6 bases, with 18 bases between them. The CDR3 has 15 residues. CDR3 coding DNA: TGTGCCAGCAGTCTCAGTTATTGGGGCGGCAATGAGCAGTTCTTC. The encoded protein is CASSLSYWGGNEQFF. Filled out from reference TRBV7-2 and TRBJ2-1, the complete variable domain reads GAGVSQSPSNKVTEKGKDVELRCDPISGHTALYWYRQSLGQGLEFLIYFQGNSAPDKSGLPSDRFSAERTGGSVSTLTIQRTQQEDSAVYLCASSLSYWGGNEQFFGPGTRLTVL.

This clone was recorded a few times. The CDR3 loop reads CASSQQNPRLYGYTF. The CDR3 DNA sequence: TGTGCCAGCAGCCAACAAAATCCTCGGCTCTATGGCTACACCTTC. V usage is TRBV7-9 and J usage is TRBJ1-2; no reliable D call. Germline V lookup: CDR1 SEHNR, CDR2 FQNEAQ (reference sequence). The V gene lost 5 bases and the J gene lost 4 bases, with 17 bases spanning the gap. The length of the CDR3 is 15 residues.

The chain joins TRBV28 to TRBJ1-5; D remains ambiguous. The CDR3 consists of 15 residues. CDR1 and CDR2 from the germline V gene are MDHEN and SYDVKM. Trimming cost V 10 bases and J 2 bases, with 18 bases left between them. CDR3 sequence (DNA): TGTGCCACCCATGCACTACGCCAGCGCAATCAGCCCCAGCATTTT. Its translation: CATHALRQRNQPQHF.

The rearrangement joins TRBV18 to TRBJ2-2; D remains unclear. The CDR3 totals 13 residues. V dropped 6 bases and J dropped 3 bases, with 8 bases sitting between them. Germline V gene sequence: CDR1 KGHSH, CDR2 LQKENI. CDR3: CASSLPHTGELFF. CDR3 sequence (DNA): TGTGCCAGCTCCCTTCCTCACACCGGGGAGCTGTTTTTT.

This clone has a single count. The chain uses TRBV10-3 and TRBJ2-7; 9 nucleotides agree with TRBD2. The ends lost 4 bases at V and 5 bases at J; junction bases unmatched: 9. The CDR3 length is 15 residues. Germline V gene data show CDR1 as ENHRY and CDR2 as SYGVKD. The CDR3 sequence is CAISAVSGRWDEQYF. CDR3 DNA: TGTGCCATCAGTGCCGTTAGCGGGAGATGGGACGAGCAGTACTTC.

This chain links TRBV27 with TRBJ1-4; D not certain. V was clipped by 5 bases and J by 8 bases, with 18 bases between them. Germline lookup yields CDR1 MNHEY and CDR2 SMNVEV (reference sequence). The CDR3 is 15 residues long. The CDR3 nucleotides read TGTGCCAGCAGTCAGACCTTGGCCCCATCGGAAAAACTGTTTTTT. Translation gives CASSQTLAPSEKLFF.

V and J are TRBV20-1 and TRBJ2-7, with TRBD2 identical over 7 bases. V was pared by 3 bases and J by 6 bases, with 5 bases of the junction left unmatched. The germline V gene has CDR1 DFQATT and CDR2 SNEGSKA (reference sequence). The CDR3 covers 12 residues. The chain's CDR3 is CSASRSGGEQYF. The CDR3 region has the DNA TGCAGTGCTAGTCGGTCGGGGGGCGAGCAGTACTTC.

V usage is TRBV5-1 and J usage is TRBJ2-1; D is possibly TRBD1 or TRBD2 (5 bases each). The CDR3 consists of 17 residues. V gave up 0 bases and J gave up 2 bases, with 15 bases separating them. Germline CDR1 and CDR2: SGHRS and YFSETQ. The CDR3 coding sequence is TGCGCCAGCAGCTTGGACTCCGGGACGGCAACCTACAATGAGCAGTTCTTC. Protein: CASSLDSGTATYNEQFF.

The chain is built from TRBV5-8 and TRBJ2-7, with TRBD1 identical over 7 bases. The ends lost 4 bases at V and 4 bases at J; junction bases unmatched: 8. There are 14 residues in the CDR3. Germline-derived CDR1 and CDR2 are SGHTS and YDEGEE. The DNA for the CDR3 is TGTGCCAGCAGCCCCCGGGACAGAAGATACGAGCAGTACTTC. As protein: CASSPRDRRYEQYF.

V gene TRBV9 combines with J gene TRBJ1-5; no clear D. The CDR3 contains 15 residues. The ends were cut back, 4 bases at V and 0 bases at J, with 11 bases in the middle. The V gene's germline CDR1 is SGDLS and CDR2 YYNGEE. The CDR3 loop is CASSSDPYSNQPQHF. Here the CDR3 DNA reads TGTGCCAGCAGCTCCGACCCCTATAGCAATCAGCCCCAGCATTTT.

The chain uses TRBV27 and TRBJ2-3; D unclear. The CDR3 covers 13 residues. Germline CDR1 is MNHEY and CDR2 is SMNVEV (reference sequence). Between the trimmed V and J ends, which lost 4 bases and 0 bases, there was a span of 5 bases. CDR3: CASSSYSTDTQYF. The CDR3 DNA is TGTGCCAGCAGTTCTTATAGCACAGATACGCAGTATTTT.

This clone was recorded only once. The chain recombines TRBV10-3 with TRBJ2-1; 7 positions agree with TRBD2. The CDR3 spans 15 residues. Unmatched junction bases numbered 7, after V lost 2 bases and J lost 6 bases. Per germline, CDR1 ENHRY and CDR2 SYGVKD. The CDR3: CAISELAGAGNEQFF. CDR3 in DNA: TGTGCCATCAGTGAGCTGGCGGGAGCAGGCAATGAGCAGTTCTTC.

This rearrangement joins TRBV3-1 (or the pseudogene TRBV3-2) to TRBJ2-7; D could derive from TRBD1 or TRBD2 (5 bases each). Germline V gives CDR1 LGHDT, CDR2 YNNKEL (reference sequence). The germline V and J ends were trimmed by 2 bases and 3 bases, with 14 bases remaining between them. The CDR3 length is 15 residues. In DNA form, the CDR3 reads TGTGCCAGCAGCCAACCCGGGGCTAGCAGCTACGAGCAGTACTTC. Its translation: CASSQPGASSYEQYF.

This clone appeared once. The rearrangement joins TRBV19 to TRBJ2-6; a possible D gene is TRBD2 (5 bases). Per germline, CDR1 LNHDA and CDR2 SQIVND (reference sequence). The length of the CDR3 is 15 residues. Between the trimmed V and J ends, which lost 7 bases and 1 base, there was a span of 11 bases. CDR3 region: CASTPGGSGANVLTF. CDR3 nucleotide sequence: TGTGCCAGTACCCCCGGCGGGTCTGGGGCCAACGTCCTGACTTTC.